Each of the 2 T cell receptor beta chains below was sequenced from the same sample in a study of untreated major depressive disorder. Method: immunoSEQ multiplex PCR; TCRdb's copy keeps in-frame clones and lacks some. The sample comprises tens of thousands of clones, roughly 90% of which are singletons, and under 0.6% rests with the top ten. Sequencing was carried out using CD4+ T cells from PBMCs. Source of these receptors: a woman aged 40-49 years in good health.

This chain connects TRBV15 to TRBJ1-5, with D maybe TRBD1 (6 bases). The CDR3 loop spans 15 amino acids. Germline loops: CDR1 LNHNV, CDR2 YYDKDF (reference sequence). Trimming pared 8 bases from V and 3 bases from J, leaving 17 bases between. CDR3 nucleotide sequence: TGTGCCACCGGGCTAGAAGGGGGTTACAATCAGCCCCAGCATTTT. Translated: CATGLEGGYNQPQHF.

The chain joins TRBV5-6 to TRBJ1-1; no reliable D call. In germline, CDR1 is SGHDT, CDR2 YYEEEE. Trimming stripped 3 bases from V and 4 bases from J, with 16 bases between. The CDR3 is made up of 15 amino acids. The CDR3 sequence is CASSSSHDRVTEAFF. CDR3 nucleotide sequence: TGTGCCAGCAGCTCTTCACACGACCGCGTCACTGAAGCTTTCTTT.